This TCR beta chain was documented in a study of T cell changes during pregnancy in multiple sclerosis. Sequenced by immunoSEQ multiplex PCR; TCRdb stores in-frame clones only, minus some. The table has about 67,000 clones, roughly nine tenths seen once. The V and J ends lost 4 bases and 5 bases, in that order; junction bases with no gene match: 13. Germline V gene data show CDR1 as KGHSH and CDR2 as LQKENI. The CDR3 has 16 amino acids. This receptor was taken from a female donor with multiple sclerosis, enrolled in a pregnancy study. V is TRBV18 and J is TRBJ1-1, with TRBD1 matching over 7 bases. The input for sequencing was peripheral blood, taken in the second trimester of pregnancy. Here the CDR3 reads CASSLAETGEATEAFF. The DNA of the CDR3 is TGTGCCAGCTCACTAGCCGAAACAGGGGAAGCGACTGAAGCTTTCTTT.